The 2 T cell receptor beta chains presented below share a single source sample, sequenced in a study of T cell changes during pregnancy in multiple sclerosis. Repertoires were generated with immunoSEQ multiplex PCR, while TCRdb's copy carries only in-frame clones and drops some. The sample yields 100,000 or so clones, 90% to 95% seen once. The material sequenced was peripheral blood, taken before pregnancy. The receptors derive from a female donor with multiple sclerosis, enrolled in a pregnancy study.

This clone showed up just a few times. The chain combines TRBV4-2 with TRBJ1-1, with D uncertain. With 0 bases removed from V and 8 bases from J, the gap between germline ends came to 4 bases. The CDR3 consists of 11 residues. Germline V gene data show CDR1 as LGHNA and CDR2 as YNFKEQ. CDR3 in amino acids: CASSQEAEAFF. The CDR3 DNA reads TGTGCCAGCAGCCAAGAGGCAGAAGCTTTCTTT.

J is TRBJ2-3 and V is TRBV4-3; 13 positions match TRBD2. The length of the CDR3 is 19 residues. V was clipped by 2 bases and J by 6 bases; unmatched bases: 14. Per germline, CDR1 LGHNA and CDR2 YSLEER. The CDR3 DNA reads TGCGCCAGCAGCCAACGACCGGGACTAGCGGGATACCCAAGGGATACGCAGTATTTT. It codes for CASSQRPGLAGYPRDTQYF.